This passage covers 17 T cell receptor beta chains from one sample sequenced in a study of shared clonotypes between healthy human individuals. The naive CD8 population came from CD45RO-negative cells selected for CCR7, without terminally differentiated effector memory CD45RA+ cells. Profiling relied on immunoSEQ multiplex PCR, and the TCRdb table lists in-frame clones only, not all of them. The repertoire holds fewer than 850,000 clones, 96% seen once, with roughly 0.23% in the top ten. The sequenced sample was naive CD8+ T cells sorted from blood. These receptors came from a young man in good health.

The chain couples TRBV13 to TRBJ2-5; D ambiguous. The CDR3 is made up of 11 amino acids. The V gene lost 2 bases and the J gene lost 3 bases, with 1 base spanning the gap. Per the germline V gene, CDR1 is PRHDT and CDR2 is FYEKMQ (reference sequence). In DNA, the CDR3 is TGTGCCAGCAGCTTAAAAGAGACCCAGTACTTC. Protein product: CASSLKETQYF.

The rearrangement joins TRBV28 to TRBJ2-7, with unresolved D. The CDR3 length is 13 residues. Trimming stripped 3 bases from V and 0 bases from J, with 6 bases between. The germline gives CDR1 MDHEN, CDR2 SYDVKM. The CDR3 loop reads CASSLSNSYEQYF. The CDR3 coding sequence is TGTGCCAGCAGTTTGTCTAACTCCTACGAGCAGTACTTC.

The chain combines TRBV6-4 with TRBJ2-1; D gene unclear. The germline V gene has CDR1 MRHNA and CDR2 SNTAGT. V was shortened by 2 bases and J by 6 bases, with 8 bases between the two germline ends. CDR3 size: 13 residues. The DNA for the CDR3 is TGTGCCAGCAGTGACAGTTGGGGCAATGAGCAGTTCTTC. Translating gives CASSDSWGNEQFF.

Points on this clone: Other nucleotide sequences from this sample produce the same CDR3. V usage is TRBV5-1 and J usage is TRBJ2-5, with TRBD2 as a possible D gene (5 bases). The V end lost 0 bases, the J end lost 2 bases, and 8 bases lay between the germline ends. Germline V gene data show CDR1 as SGHRS and CDR2 as YFSETQ. CDR3 length: 14 residues. The CDR3 reads CASSLVTGQETQYF. The CDR3 DNA reads TGCGCCAGCAGCTTGGTTACGGGACAAGAGACCCAGTACTTC. Full variable domain (outside the CDR3, taken from reference TRBV5-1 and TRBJ2-5): KAGVTQTPRYLIKTRGQQVTLSCSPISGHRSVSWYQQTPGQGLQFLFEYFSETQRNKGNFPGRFSGRQFSNSRSEMNVSTLELGDSALYLCASSLVTGQETQYFGPGTRLLVL.

This chain joins TRBV5-1 and TRBJ1-1; D gene unclear. Germline CDR1 and CDR2: SGHRS and YFSETQ. With 1 base removed from V and 2 bases from J, the gap between germline ends came to 15 bases. The CDR3 is 16 residues long. This chain's CDR3 is CASSLIGSGANTEAFF. The CDR3, as DNA: TGCGCCAGCAGCTTGATAGGCTCGGGAGCCAACACTGAAGCTTTCTTT.

The chain recombines TRBV13 with TRBJ2-1; 8 bases align to TRBD1. The CDR3 runs to 15 residues. Looked up from germline, CDR1 is PRHDT and CDR2 is FYEKMQ (reference sequence). The V and J ends lost 6 bases and 6 bases, in that order; junction bases with no gene match: 10. The CDR3 coding sequence is TGTGCCAGCAGTCTTACAGGGGGAGGAAGCAATGAGCAGTTCTTC. This codes for CASSLTGGGSNEQFF.

The chain joins TRBV11-2 to TRBJ2-7; D is ambiguous. The V and J ends lost 1 base and 3 bases respectively, with 13 bases between them. The CDR3 sequence is 15 residues long. Germline lookup yields CDR1 SGHAT and CDR2 FQNNGV. The CDR3 reads CASSLGQAPGYEQYF. Here the CDR3 DNA reads TGTGCCAGCAGCTTAGGGCAGGCCCCCGGCTACGAGCAGTACTTC.

V usage is TRBV19 and J usage is TRBJ2-7; TRBD1 is a possible D gene (6 bases). The CDR3 is made up of 16 amino acids. CDR1 is LNHDA and CDR2 is SQIVND in the germline V gene (reference sequence). The V and J ends lost 5 bases and 0 bases respectively, with 17 bases between them. The CDR3 coding sequence is TGTGCCAGTAGTGTCACCCGGGACACTAGCTCCTACGAGCAGTACTTC. This codes for CASSVTRDTSSYEQYF.

V usage is TRBV27 and J usage is TRBJ1-2; possibly TRBD1 for D (5 bases). CDR3 length: 15 residues. Germline V gene sequence: CDR1 MNHEY, CDR2 SMNVEV (reference sequence). V was clipped by 5 bases and J by 6 bases, with 19 bases between them. CDR3 sequence reads: CASSGGQIANDGYTF. CDR3 nucleotide sequence: TGTGCCAGCAGTGGCGGACAAATCGCGAACGATGGCTACACCTTC.

This chain links TRBV23-1 with TRBJ2-2; 9 positions agree with TRBD1. TRBV23-1 is flagged as an ORF with uncertain function. V gave up 9 bases and J gave up 3 bases; unmatched junction bases: 11. The CDR3 is 16 amino acids. CDR3: CASITEGQGHTGELFF. CDR3 nucleotides: TGCGCCAGTATAACCGAGGGACAGGGTCACACCGGGGAGCTGTTTTTT.

The rearrangement uses TRBV5-1 and TRBJ2-7; D is unclear. The germline CDR1 and CDR2 sequences are SGHRS and YFSETQ. V lost 5 bases and J lost 0, with 12 bases in between. The length of the CDR3 is 14 residues. In nucleotides, the CDR3 is TGCGCCAGCAGTGATCTATCGAGCTCCTACGAGCAGTACTTC. Its translation is CASSDLSSSYEQYF. The variable domain in full, with the rest retrieved from reference TRBV5-1 and TRBJ2-7, is KAGVTQTPRYLIKTRGQQVTLSCSPISGHRSVSWYQQTPGQGLQFLFEYFSETQRNKGNFPGRFSGRQFSNSRSEMNVSTLELGDSALYLCASSDLSSSYEQYFGPGTRLTVT.

The chain uses TRBV5-1 and TRBJ2-1; D is uncertain. CDR3 length equals 13 residues. Germline loops: CDR1 SGHRS, CDR2 YFSETQ. V dropped 3 bases and J dropped 4 bases, with 8 bases sitting between them. Here the CDR3 reads CASSSPPYNEQFF. Here the CDR3 DNA reads TGCGCCAGCAGCTCACCCCCTTACAATGAGCAGTTCTTC.

The CDR3 loop is CASSKVRAWEFF. The DNA of the CDR3 is TGTGCCAGCAGCAAAGTGAGAGCGTGGGAGTTCTTC. The chain couples TRBV21-1 to TRBJ2-1; the D call of TRBD2 is as the table states it, not checked on the DNA. TRBV21-1 is annotated as a pseudogene. CDR3 size: 12 residues.

V is TRBV4-1 and J is TRBJ2-7; maybe TRBD2 (5 bases). V shed 5 bases and J shed 3 bases, with 11 bases lying between them. This CDR3 is built from 13 residues. The germline V gene has CDR1 MGHRA and CDR2 YSYEKL. In nucleotides, the CDR3 is TGCGCCAGCAGCTTTGGACTGTACTACGAGCAGTACTTC. Protein sequence: CASSFGLYYEQYF.

This rearrangement joins TRBV4-1 to TRBJ1-5; the D gene is possibly TRBD1 (5 bases). V lost 3 bases, J lost 2 bases, and 11 bases lay in between. The CDR3 loop spans 15 amino acids. Germline V lookup: CDR1 MGHRA, CDR2 YSYEKL. CDR3: CASSQRGDGNQPQHF. The CDR3 DNA reads TGCGCCAGCAGCCAGCGCGGGGACGGCAATCAGCCCCAGCATTTT.

V and J are TRBV28 and TRBJ1-2; no firm D call. Trimming took off 3 bases at V and 9 bases at J, with 11 bases between the two ends. The CDR3 sequence is 12 residues long. Germline V gene lookup returns CDR1 MDHEN and CDR2 SYDVKM. The CDR3 nucleotides are TGTGCCAGCAGTTTGAGTTACGTAAGCTACACCTTC. Translation: CASSLSYVSYTF.

The V gene is TRBV7-2, the J gene TRBJ2-7, with TRBD1 identical over 9 bases. The CDR3 loop spans 14 amino acids. Germline trimming cut 2 bases from V and 7 bases from J; bases unmatched to any gene: 6. Germline-derived CDR1 and CDR2 are SGHTA and FQGNSA. CDR3 amino acids: CASSLTGGPGEQYF. In DNA form, the CDR3 reads TGTGCCAGCAGCTTAACAGGGGGCCCGGGGGAGCAGTACTTC.